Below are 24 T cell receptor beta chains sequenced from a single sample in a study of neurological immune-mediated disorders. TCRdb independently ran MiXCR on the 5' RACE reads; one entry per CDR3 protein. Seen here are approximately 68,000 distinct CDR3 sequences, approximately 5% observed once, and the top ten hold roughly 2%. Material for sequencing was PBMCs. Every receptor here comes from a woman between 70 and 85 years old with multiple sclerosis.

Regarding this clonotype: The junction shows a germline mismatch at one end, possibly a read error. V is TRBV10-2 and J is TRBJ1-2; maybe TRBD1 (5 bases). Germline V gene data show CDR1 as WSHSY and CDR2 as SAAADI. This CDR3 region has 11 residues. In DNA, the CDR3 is TGCACCAGCAGGGCAGGGTTCGGCTACACCTTC. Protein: CTSRAGFGYTF.

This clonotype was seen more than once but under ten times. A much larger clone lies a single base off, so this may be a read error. As DNA, the CDR3 is TGTGCCAGCAGCGGACAGGACCTCAATGGCTACACCTTC. It encodes CASSGQDLNGYTF. The chain is built from TRBV5-6 and TRBJ1-2, with 7 bases identical to TRBD1. This CDR3 is built from 13 residues. V shed 4 bases and J 6 bases; nucleotides not matched to a gene: 6. Germline values: CDR1 SGHDT, CDR2 YYEEEE.

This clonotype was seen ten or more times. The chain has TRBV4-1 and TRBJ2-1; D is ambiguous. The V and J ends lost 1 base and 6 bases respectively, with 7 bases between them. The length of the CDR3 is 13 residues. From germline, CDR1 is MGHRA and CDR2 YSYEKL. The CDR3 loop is CASSQVSPNEQFF. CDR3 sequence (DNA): TGCGCCAGCAGCCAAGTTTCTCCCAATGAGCAGTTCTTC.

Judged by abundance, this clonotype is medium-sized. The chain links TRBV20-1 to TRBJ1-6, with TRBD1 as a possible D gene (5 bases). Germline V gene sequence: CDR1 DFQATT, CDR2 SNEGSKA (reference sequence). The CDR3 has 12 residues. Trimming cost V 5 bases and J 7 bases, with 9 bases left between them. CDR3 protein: CSAAGGNSPLHF. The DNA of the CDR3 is TGCAGTGCTGCCGGGGGGAATTCACCCCTCCACTTT.

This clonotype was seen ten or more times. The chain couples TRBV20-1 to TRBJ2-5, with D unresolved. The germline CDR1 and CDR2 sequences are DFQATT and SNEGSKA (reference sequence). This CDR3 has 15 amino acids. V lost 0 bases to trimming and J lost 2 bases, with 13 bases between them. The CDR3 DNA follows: TGCAGTGCTAGAGACGGTGGTTTGATACAAGAGACCCAGTACTTC. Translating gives CSARDGGLIQETQYF.

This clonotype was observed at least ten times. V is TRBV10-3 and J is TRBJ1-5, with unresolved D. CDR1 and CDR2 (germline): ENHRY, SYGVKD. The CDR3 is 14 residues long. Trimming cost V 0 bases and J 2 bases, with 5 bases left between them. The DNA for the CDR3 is TGTGCCATCAGTGAGTCTGACGGCAATCAGCCCCAGCATTTT. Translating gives CAISESDGNQPQHF.

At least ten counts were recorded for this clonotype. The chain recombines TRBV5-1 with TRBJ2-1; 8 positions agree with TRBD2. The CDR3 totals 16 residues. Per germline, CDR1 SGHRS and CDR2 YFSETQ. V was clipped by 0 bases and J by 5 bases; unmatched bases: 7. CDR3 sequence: CASSLDPSGSNNEQFF. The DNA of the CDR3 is TGCGCCAGCAGCTTGGATCCGAGCGGGAGTAACAATGAGCAGTTCTTC.

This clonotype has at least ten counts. The CDR3 reads CASSLGGDQAKNIQYF. CDR3 bases: TGTGCCAGCAGCTTAGGGGGGGACCAAGCCAAAAACATTCAGTACTTC. The chain links TRBV7-9 to TRBJ2-4; possibly TRBD2 for D (6 bases). Deletions cut 1 base from V and 0 bases from J, with 10 bases between. The CDR3 length is 16 residues. In germline, CDR1 is SEHNR, CDR2 FQNEAQ (reference sequence).

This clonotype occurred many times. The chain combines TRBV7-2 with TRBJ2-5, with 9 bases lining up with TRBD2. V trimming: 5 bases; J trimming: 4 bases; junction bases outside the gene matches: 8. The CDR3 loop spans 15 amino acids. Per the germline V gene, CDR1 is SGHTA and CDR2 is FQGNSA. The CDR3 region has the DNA TGTGCCAGCAGCCAAGGGGGTAGCGGGAGAGAGACCCAGTACTTC. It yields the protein CASSQGGSGRETQYF.

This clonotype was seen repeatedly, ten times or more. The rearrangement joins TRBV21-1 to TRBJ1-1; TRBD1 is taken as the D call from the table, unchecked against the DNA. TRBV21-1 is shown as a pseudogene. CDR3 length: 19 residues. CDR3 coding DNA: TGTGCCAGCAGCAAAGAACTGGGGAGACAGGGGCGAGGAGGCACTGAAGCTTTCTTT. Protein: CASSKELGRQGRGGTEAFF.

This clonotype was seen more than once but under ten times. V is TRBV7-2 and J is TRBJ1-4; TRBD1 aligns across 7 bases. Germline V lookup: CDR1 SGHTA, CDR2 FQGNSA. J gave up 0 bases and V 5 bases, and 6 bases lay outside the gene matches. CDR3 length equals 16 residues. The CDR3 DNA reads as TGTGCCAGCAGCAGGACCGGGACAGCAACTAATGAAAAACTGTTTTTT. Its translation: CASSRTGTATNEKLFF.

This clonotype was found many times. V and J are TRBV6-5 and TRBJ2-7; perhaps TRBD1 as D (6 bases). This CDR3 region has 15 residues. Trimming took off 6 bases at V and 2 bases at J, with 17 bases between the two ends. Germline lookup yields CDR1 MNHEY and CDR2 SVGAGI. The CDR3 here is CASRLTHTGPYEQYF. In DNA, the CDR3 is TGTGCCAGCAGACTTACTCATACAGGGCCCTACGAGCAGTACTTC.

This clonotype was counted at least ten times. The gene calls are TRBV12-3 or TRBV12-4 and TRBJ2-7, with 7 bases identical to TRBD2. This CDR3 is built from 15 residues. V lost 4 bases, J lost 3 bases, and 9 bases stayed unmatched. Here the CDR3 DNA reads TGTGCCAGCAGTTCCTCCAAGGGCGGGAGCTACGAGCAGTACTTC. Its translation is CASSSSKGGSYEQYF.

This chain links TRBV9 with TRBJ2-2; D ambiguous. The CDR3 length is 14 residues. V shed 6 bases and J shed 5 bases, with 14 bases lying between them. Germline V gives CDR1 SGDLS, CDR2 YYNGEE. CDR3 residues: CASNSRRGTGELFF. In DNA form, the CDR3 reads TGTGCCAGCAACTCGAGGCGTGGGACCGGGGAGCTGTTTTTT. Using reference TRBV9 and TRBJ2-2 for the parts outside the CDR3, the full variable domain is DSGVTQTPKHLITATGQRVTLRCSPRSGDLSVYWYQQSLDQGLQFLIQYYNGEERAKGNILERFSAQQFPDLHSELNLSSLELGDSALYFCASNSRRGTGELFFGEGSRLTVL.

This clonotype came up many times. This CDR3 reads CASRLKQGSSYEQYF. CDR3 bases: TGTGCCAGCAGACTGAAACAGGGATCCTCCTACGAGCAGTACTTC. This rearrangement joins TRBV27 to TRBJ2-7, with a possible D match to TRBD1 (6 bases). Germline CDR1 and CDR2: MNHEY and SMNVEV (reference sequence). The ends were cut back, 6 bases at V and 0 bases at J, with 15 bases in the middle. The CDR3 extends over 15 amino acids.

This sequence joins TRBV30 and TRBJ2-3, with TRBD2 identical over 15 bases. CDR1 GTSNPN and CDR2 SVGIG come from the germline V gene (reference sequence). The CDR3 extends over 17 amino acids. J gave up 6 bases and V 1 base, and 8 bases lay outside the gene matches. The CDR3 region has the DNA TGTGCCTGGAGTGGGACTAGCGGGAGGGGACTCTTGGATACGCAGTATTTT. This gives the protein CAWSGTSGRGLLDTQYF.

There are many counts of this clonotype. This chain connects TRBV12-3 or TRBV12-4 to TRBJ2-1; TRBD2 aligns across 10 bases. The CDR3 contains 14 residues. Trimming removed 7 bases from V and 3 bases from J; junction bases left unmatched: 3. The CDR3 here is CASTLAGVYNEQFF. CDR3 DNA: TGTGCCAGCACCCTAGCGGGAGTCTACAATGAGCAGTTCTTC.

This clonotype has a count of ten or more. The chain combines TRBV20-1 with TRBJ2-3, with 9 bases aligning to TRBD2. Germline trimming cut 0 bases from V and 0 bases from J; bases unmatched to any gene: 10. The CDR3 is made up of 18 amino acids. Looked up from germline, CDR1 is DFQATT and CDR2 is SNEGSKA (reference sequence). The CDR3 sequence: CSARDASGTPSSTDTQYF. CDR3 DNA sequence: TGCAGTGCTAGAGATGCTAGCGGGACACCGTCTAGCACAGATACGCAGTATTTT.

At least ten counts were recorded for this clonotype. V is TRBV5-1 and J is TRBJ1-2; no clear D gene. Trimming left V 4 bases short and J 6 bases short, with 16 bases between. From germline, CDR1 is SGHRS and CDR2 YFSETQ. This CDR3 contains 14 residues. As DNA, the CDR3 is TGCGCCAGCAGCCACGAGACGAGTTCGGATGGCTACACCTTC. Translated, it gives CASSHETSSDGYTF. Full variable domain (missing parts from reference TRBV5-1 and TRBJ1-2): KAGVTQTPRYLIKTRGQQVTLSCSPISGHRSVSWYQQTPGQGLQFLFEYFSETQRNKGNFPGRFSGRQFSNSRSEMNVSTLELGDSALYLCASSHETSSDGYTFGSGTRLTVV.

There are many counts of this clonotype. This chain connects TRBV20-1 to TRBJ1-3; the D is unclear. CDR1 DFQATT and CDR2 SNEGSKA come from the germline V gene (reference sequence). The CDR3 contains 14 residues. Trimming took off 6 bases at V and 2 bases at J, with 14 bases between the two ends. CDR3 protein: CSASDFWAGNTIYF. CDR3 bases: TGCAGTGCCTCGGACTTCTGGGCTGGAAACACCATATATTTT.

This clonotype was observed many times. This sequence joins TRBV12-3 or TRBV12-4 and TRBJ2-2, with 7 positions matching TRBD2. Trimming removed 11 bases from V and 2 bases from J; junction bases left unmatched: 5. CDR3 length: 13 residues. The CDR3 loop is CAGLAVNTGELFF. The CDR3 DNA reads TGTGCCGGTCTAGCGGTAAACACCGGGGAGCTGTTTTTT.

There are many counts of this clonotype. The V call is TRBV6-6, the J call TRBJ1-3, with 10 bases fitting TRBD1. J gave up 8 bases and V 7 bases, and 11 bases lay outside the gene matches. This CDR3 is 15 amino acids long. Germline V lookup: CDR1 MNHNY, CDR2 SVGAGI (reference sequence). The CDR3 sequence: CASTLRQGALDTIYF. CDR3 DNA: TGTGCCAGCACTCTGAGACAGGGGGCCTTGGACACCATATATTTT.

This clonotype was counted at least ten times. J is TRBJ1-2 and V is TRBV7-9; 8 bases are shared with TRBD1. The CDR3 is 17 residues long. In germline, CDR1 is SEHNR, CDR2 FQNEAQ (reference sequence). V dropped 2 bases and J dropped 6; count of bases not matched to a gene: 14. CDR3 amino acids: CASSLRQGSGPGDGYTF. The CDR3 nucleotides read TGTGCCAGCAGCTTAAGACAGGGGTCGGGCCCCGGCGATGGCTACACCTTC.

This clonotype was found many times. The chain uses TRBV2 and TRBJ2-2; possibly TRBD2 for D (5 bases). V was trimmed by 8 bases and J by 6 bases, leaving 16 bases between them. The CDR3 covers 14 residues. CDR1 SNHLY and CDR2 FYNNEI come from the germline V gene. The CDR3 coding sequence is TGTGCCAGCGGACTTTCCGCTCCTCCCGGGGAGCTGTTTTTT. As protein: CASGLSAPPGELFF.